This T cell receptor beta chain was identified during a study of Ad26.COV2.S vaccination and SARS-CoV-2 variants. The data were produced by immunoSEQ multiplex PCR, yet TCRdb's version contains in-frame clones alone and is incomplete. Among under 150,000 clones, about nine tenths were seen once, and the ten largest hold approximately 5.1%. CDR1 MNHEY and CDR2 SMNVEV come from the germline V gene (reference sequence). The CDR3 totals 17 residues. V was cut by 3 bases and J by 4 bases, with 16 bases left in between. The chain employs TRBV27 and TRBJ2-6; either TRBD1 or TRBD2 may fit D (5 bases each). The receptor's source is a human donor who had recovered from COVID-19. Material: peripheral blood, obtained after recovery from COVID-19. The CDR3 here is CASSFGGRVPGANVLTF. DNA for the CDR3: TGTGCCAGCAGTTTTGGGGGAAGGGTTCCAGGGGCCAACGTCCTGACTTTC.